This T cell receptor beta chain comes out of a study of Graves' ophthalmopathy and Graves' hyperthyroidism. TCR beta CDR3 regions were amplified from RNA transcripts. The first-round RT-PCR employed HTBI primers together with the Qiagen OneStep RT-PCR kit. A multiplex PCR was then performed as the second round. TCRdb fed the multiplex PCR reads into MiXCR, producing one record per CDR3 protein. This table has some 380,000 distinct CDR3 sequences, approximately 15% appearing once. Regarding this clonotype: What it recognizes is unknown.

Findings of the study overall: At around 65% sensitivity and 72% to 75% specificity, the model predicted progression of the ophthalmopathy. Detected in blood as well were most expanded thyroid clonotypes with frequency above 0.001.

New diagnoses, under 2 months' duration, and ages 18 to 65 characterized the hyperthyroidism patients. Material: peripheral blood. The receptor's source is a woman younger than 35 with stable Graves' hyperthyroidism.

In DNA, the CDR3 is TGTGCCAGCATGGATAAGGACCACCTCTATGGCTACACCTTC. This codes for CASMDKDHLYGYTF. The chain couples TRBV6-1 to TRBJ1-2; D unresolved. The CDR3 is 14 residues long. CDR1 and CDR2 from the germline V gene are MNHNS and SASEGT. Deletions cut 7 bases from V and 4 bases from J, with 16 bases between.